This TCR beta chain emerged from a study of T cell repertoires in cytomegalovirus infection. Study context: The authors relied on CMV epitopes, both recently identified HLA-C-restricted and well-studied HLA-B-restricted. It was the public TCR beta signatures that indicated both CMV infection and matching HLA type.

A remark on this clonotype: What it binds is unknown.

Findings of the study overall: Based on cumulative public TCR beta family frequency, carriers of CMV plus the relevant HLA were identified. Predominance within the ex vivo response was attributable to HLA-C-restricted CMV-specific TCR beta clonotypes.

Looked up from germline, CDR1 is DFQATT and CDR2 is SNEGSKA (reference sequence). The J segment lost 3 bases and the V segment lost 0 bases, leaving 7 bases of the junction unmatched. CDR3 size: 16 residues. TCRdb re-called the reads with MiXCR, one entry per CDR3 protein. This table holds more than 110,000 distinct CDR3 sequences, more than 30% found once. The TCR sequence derives from a human donor in good health (CMV status not recorded). Some clones in this sample may be carry-over from other donors' samples. This specimen was CD8+ T cells from cultured PBMCs, taken from culture after CMV antigen stimulation. The rearrangement joins TRBV20-1 to TRBJ2-7; 11 bases agree with TRBD2. DNA for the CDR3: TGCAGTGCTAGAGATCGAACTAGCGGGGGCCACTACGAGCAGTACTTC. Translating gives CSARDRTSGGHYEQYF.